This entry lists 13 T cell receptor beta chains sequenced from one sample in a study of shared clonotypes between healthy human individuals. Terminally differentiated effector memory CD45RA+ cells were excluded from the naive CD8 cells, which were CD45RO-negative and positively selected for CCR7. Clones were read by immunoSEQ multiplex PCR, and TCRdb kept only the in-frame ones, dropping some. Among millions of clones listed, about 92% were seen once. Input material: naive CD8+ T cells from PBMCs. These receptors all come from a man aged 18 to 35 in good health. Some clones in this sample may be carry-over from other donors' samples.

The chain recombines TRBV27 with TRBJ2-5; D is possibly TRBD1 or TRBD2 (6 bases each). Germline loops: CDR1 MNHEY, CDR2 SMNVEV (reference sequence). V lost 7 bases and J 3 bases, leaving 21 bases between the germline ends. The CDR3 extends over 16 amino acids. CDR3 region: CASTPRGGRKKETQYF. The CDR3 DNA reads TGTGCCAGCACCCCCCGAGGGGGGCGCAAGAAAGAGACCCAGTACTTC.

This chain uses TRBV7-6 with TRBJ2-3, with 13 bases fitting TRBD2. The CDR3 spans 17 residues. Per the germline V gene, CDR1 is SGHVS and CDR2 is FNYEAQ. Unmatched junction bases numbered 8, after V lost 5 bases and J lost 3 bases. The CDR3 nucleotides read TGTGCCAGCAGCCCACTAGCGGGAGGGCCAAAGACAGATACGCAGTATTTT. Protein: CASSPLAGGPKTDTQYF.

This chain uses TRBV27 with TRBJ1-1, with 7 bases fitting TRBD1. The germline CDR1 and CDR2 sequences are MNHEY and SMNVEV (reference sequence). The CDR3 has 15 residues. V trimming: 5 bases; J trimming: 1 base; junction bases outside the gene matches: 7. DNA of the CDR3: TGTGCCAGCAGTATAAGACAGGGTACGAACACTGAAGCTTTCTTT. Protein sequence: CASSIRQGTNTEAFF.

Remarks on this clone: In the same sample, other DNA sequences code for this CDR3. The DNA of the CDR3 is TGTGCCAGCAGCCCCTATCGAGGTCACGGGGAGCTGTTTTTT. Protein product: CASSPYRGHGELFF. The chain combines TRBV27 with TRBJ2-2; D not certain. Germline CDR1 and CDR2: MNHEY and SMNVEV (reference sequence). Trimming cost V 6 bases and J 7 bases, with 15 bases left between them. CDR3 size: 14 residues.

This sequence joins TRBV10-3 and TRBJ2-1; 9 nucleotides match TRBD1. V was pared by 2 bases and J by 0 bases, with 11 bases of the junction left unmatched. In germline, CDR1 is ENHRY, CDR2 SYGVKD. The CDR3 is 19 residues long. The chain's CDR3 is CAISERTGERYGSYNEQFF. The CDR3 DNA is TGTGCCATCAGTGAGCGGACAGGGGAGCGGTACGGCTCCTACAATGAGCAGTTCTTC.

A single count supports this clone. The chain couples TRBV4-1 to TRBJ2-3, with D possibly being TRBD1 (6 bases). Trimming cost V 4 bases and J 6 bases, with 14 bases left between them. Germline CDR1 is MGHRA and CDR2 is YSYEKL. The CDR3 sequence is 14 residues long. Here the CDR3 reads CASSLLQGADTQYF. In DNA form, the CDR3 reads TGCGCCAGCAGCCTACTACAGGGTGCGGATACGCAGTATTTT.

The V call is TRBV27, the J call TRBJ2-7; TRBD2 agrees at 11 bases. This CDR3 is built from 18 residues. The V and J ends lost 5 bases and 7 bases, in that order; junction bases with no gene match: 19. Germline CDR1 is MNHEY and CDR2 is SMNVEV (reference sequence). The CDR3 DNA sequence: TGTGCCAGCAGTCCACCCCAGACTAGCGGGAAAGCGGGGTGGGAGCAGTACTTC. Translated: CASSPPQTSGKAGWEQYF.

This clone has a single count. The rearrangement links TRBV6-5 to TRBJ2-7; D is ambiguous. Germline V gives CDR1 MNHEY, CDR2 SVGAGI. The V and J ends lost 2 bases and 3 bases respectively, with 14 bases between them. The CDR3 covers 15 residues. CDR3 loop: CASSYKVSGSYEQYF. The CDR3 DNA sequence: TGTGCCAGCAGTTACAAAGTTTCGGGCAGCTACGAGCAGTACTTC.

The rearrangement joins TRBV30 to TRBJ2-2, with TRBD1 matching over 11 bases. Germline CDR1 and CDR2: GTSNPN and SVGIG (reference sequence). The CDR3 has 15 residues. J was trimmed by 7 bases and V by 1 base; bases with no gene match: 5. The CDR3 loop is CAWSEGQGADGELFF. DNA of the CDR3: TGTGCCTGGAGTGAAGGACAGGGGGCAGACGGGGAGCTGTTTTTT.

The CDR3 is CASSARRGATYEQYF. The CDR3 region has the DNA TGTGCCAGCAGCGCGAGACGGGGGGCTACCTACGAGCAGTACTTC. The chain employs TRBV7-8 and TRBJ2-7, with a possible D match to TRBD2 (7 bases). V dropped 5 bases and J dropped 2 bases, with 16 bases sitting between them. Germline V gene data show CDR1 as SGHVS and CDR2 as FQNEAQ. CDR3 length equals 15 residues.

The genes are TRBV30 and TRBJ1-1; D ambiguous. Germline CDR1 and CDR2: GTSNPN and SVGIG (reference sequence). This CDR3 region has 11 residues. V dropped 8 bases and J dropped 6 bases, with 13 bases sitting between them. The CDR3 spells CAQGSGPEAFF. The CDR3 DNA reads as TGTGCCCAAGGATCCGGGCCTGAAGCTTTCTTT. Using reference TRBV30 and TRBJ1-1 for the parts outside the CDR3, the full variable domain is SQTIHQWPATLVQPVGSPLSLECTVEGTSNPNLYWYRQAAGRGLQLLFYSVGIGQISSEVPQNLSASRPQDRQFILSSKKLLLSDSGFYLCAQGSGPEAFFGQGTRLTVV.

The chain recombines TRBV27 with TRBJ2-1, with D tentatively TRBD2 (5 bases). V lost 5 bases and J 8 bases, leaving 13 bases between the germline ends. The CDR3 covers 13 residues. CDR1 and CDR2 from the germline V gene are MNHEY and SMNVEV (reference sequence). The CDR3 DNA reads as TGTGCCAGCAGTCCCGGACTGAACTATGAGCAGTTCTTC. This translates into CASSPGLNYEQFF.

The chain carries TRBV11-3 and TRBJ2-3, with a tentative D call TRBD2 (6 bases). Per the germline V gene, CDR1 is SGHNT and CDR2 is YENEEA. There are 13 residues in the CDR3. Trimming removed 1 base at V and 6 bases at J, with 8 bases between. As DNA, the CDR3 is TGTGCCAGCAGCTTAGTCGCGGGGGATACGCAGTATTTT. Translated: CASSLVAGDTQYF.